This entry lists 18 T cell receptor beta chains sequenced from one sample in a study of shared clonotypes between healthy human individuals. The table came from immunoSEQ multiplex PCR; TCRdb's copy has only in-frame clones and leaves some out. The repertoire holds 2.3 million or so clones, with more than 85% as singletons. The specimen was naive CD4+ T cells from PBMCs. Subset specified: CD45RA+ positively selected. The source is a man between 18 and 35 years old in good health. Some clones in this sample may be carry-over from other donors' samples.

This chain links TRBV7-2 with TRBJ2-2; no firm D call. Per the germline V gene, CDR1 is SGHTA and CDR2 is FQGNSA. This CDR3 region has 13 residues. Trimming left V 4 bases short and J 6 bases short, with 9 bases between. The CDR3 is CASSSLYPGELFF. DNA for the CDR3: TGTGCCAGCAGCTCTCTATACCCCGGGGAGCTGTTTTTT.

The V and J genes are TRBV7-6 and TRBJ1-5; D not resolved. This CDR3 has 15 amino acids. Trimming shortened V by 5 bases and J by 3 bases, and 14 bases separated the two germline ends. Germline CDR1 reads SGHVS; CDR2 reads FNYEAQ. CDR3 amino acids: CASSRSSGNNQPQHF. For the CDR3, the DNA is TGTGCCAGCAGCCGCTCCTCCGGGAACAATCAGCCCCAGCATTTT. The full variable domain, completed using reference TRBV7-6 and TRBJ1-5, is GAGVSQSPRYKVTKRGQDVALRCDPISGHVSLYWYRQALGQGPEFLTYFNYEAQQDKSGLPNDRFSAERPEGSISTLTIQRTEQRDSAMYRCASSRSSGNNQPQHFGDGTRLSIL.

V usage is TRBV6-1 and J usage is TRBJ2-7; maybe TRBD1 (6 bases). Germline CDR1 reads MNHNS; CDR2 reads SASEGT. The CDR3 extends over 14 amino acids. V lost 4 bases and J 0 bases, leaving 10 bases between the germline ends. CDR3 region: CASSARGSSYEQYF. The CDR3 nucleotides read TGTGCCAGCAGTGCAAGGGGGAGCTCCTACGAGCAGTACTTC.

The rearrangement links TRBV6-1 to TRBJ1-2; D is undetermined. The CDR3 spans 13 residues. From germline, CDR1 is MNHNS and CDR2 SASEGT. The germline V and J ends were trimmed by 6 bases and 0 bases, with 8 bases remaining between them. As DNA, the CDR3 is TGTGCCAGCAGCACACAAGCTAACTATGGCTACACCTTC. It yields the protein CASSTQANYGYTF.

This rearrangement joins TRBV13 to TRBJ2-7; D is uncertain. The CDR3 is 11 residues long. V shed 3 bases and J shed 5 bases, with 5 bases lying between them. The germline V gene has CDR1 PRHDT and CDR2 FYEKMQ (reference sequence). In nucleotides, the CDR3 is TGTGCCAGCAGCTTTTATGACGAGCAGTACTTC. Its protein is CASSFYDEQYF. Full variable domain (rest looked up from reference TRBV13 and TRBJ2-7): AAGVIQSPRHLIKEKRETATLKCYPIPRHDTVYWYQQGPGQDPQFLISFYEKMQSDKGSIPDRFSAQQFSDYHSELNMSSLELGDSALYFCASSFYDEQYFGPGTRLTVT.

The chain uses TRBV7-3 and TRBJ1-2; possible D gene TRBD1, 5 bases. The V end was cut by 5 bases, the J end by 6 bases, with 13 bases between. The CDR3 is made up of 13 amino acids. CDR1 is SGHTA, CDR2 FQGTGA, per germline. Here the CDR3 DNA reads TGTGCCAGCAGCAAGACAAGGGGTGATGGCTACACCTTC. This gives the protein CASSKTRGDGYTF.

The CDR3, as DNA: TGTGCCAGCAGTTTCCTTCGACTAGCGGCCCGCGGCGATGAGCAGTTCTTC. Residues: CASSFLRLAARGDEQFF. The chain joins TRBV27 to TRBJ2-1; 9 bases align to TRBD2. The CDR3 loop spans 17 amino acids. J lost 8 bases, V lost 3 bases, and 14 bases had no gene match. Germline-derived CDR1 and CDR2 are MNHEY and SMNVEV (reference sequence).

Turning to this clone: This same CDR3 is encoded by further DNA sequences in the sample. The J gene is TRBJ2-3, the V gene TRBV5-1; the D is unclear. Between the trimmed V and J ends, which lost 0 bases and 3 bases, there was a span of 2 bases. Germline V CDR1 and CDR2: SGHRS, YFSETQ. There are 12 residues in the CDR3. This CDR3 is CASSLVTDTQYF. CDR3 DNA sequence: TGCGCCAGCAGCTTGGTAACAGATACGCAGTATTTT.

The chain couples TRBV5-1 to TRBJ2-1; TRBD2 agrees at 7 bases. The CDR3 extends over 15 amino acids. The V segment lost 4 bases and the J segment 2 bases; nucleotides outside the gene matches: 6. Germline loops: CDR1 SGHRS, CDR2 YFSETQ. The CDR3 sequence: CASSTLAEPYNEQFF. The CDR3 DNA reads TGCGCCAGCAGCACCCTAGCGGAGCCCTACAATGAGCAGTTCTTC.

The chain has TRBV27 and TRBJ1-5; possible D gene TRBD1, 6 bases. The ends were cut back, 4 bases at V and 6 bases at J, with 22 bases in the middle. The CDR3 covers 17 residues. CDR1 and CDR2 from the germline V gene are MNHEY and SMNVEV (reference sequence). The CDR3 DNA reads TGTGCCAGCAGTTCTAATAGTATAGCAGGGGCGGTTCAGCCCCAGCATTTT. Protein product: CASSSNSIAGAVQPQHF.

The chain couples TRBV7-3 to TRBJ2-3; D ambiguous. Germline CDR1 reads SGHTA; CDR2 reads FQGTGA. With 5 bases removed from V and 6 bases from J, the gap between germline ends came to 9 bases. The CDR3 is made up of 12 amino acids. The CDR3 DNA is TGTGCCAGCAGCCCACGTGGGGATACGCAGTATTTT. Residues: CASSPRGDTQYF.

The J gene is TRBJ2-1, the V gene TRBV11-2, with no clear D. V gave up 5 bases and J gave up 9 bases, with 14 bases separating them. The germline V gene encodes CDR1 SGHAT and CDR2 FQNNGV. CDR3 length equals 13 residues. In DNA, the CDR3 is TGTGCCAGCAGCCCCCAGACGTACGGTGAGCAGTTCTTC. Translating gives CASSPQTYGEQFF.

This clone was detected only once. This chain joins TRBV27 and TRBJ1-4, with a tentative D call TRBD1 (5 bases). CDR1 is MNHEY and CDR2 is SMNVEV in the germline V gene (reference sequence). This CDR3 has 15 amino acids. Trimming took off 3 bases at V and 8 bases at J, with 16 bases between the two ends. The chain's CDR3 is CASSFWGRSEEKLFF. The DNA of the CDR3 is TGTGCCAGCAGTTTCTGGGGCCGGAGTGAGGAAAAACTGTTTTTT.

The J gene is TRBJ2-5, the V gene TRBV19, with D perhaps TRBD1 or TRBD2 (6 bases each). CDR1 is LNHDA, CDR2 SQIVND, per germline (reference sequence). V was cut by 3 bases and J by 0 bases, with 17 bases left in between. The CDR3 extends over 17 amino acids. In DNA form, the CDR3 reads TGTGCCAGTAGTATTTGGGGGGCAGGGCCCAACCAAGAGACCCAGTACTTC. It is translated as CASSIWGAGPNQETQYF.

CDR3 loop: CASSLSRSTSTDTQYF. The CDR3 coding sequence is TGTGCCAGCAGCTTATCCAGATCTACTAGCACAGATACGCAGTATTTT. The chain joins TRBV7-2 to TRBJ2-3; no clear D. CDR3 size: 16 residues. The germline gives CDR1 SGHTA, CDR2 FQGNSA. V lost 2 bases and J 0 bases, leaving 12 bases between the germline ends.

CDR3 loop: CASSLRQYYEQYF. The CDR3 bases are TGTGCCAGCAGTTTGCGACAGTACTACGAGCAGTACTTC. The chain recombines TRBV27 with TRBJ2-7; D is perhaps TRBD1 (5 bases). The CDR3 runs to 13 residues. From germline, CDR1 is MNHEY and CDR2 SMNVEV (reference sequence). The germline V and J ends were trimmed by 3 bases and 3 bases, with 9 bases remaining between them.

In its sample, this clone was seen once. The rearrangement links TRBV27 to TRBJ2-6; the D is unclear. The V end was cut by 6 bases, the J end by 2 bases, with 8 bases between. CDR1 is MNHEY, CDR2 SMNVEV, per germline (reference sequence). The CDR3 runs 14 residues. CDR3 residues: CASRGYAGANVLTF. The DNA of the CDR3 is TGTGCCAGCAGAGGATATGCTGGGGCCAACGTCCTGACTTTC. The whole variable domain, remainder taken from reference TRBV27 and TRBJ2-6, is EAQVTQNPRYLITVTGKKLTVTCSQNMNHEYMSWYRQDPGLGLRQIYYSMNVEVTDKGDVPEGYKVSRKEKRNFPLILESPSPNQTSLYFCASRGYAGANVLTFGAGSRLTVL.

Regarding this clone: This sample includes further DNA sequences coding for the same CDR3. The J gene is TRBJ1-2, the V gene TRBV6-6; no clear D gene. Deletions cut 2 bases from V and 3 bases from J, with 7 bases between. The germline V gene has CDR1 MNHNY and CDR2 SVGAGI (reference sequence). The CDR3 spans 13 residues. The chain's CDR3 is CASSYGADYGYTF. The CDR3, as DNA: TGTGCCAGCAGTTACGGCGCGGACTATGGCTACACCTTC.